This TCR beta chain is from a study of a mutant IDH1 vaccine in newly diagnosed glioma. Study-level background: Males made up roughly 60% and females 37.5% of treated patients, whose mean age was 40.4 years.

The CDR3 runs 13 residues. V was pared by 3 bases and J by 9 bases, with 12 bases between. CDR1 and CDR2 (germline): SNHLY, FYNNEI. Time point of the sample: baseline, week 1 (first vaccination visit). Described treatment: pre-vaccination baseline after standard-of-care therapy. Generated by immunoSEQ multiplex PCR, the TCRdb table keeps only in-frame clones and is missing some. The table lists about 88,000 clones, around 80% of them singletons. The sample in question was PBMCs, obtained from a glioma patient treated with radiotherapy, temozolomide or both. V usage is TRBV2 and J usage is TRBJ2-1; D is undetermined. This receptor was taken from a man aged 35 to 55 with glioma. Some clones in this sample may be carry-over from other donors' samples. CDR3 residues: CASSDLGNGEQFF. The DNA of the CDR3 is TGTGCCAGCAGTGATCTTGGAAATGGTGAGCAGTTCTTC.